This T cell receptor (beta chain) is from a study of blood T cell repertoires in COVID-19. TCRdb's table, derived via immunoSEQ multiplex PCR, lists solely in-frame clones and lacks some. Among about 250,000 clones listed, under 90% were seen once. Germline V gives CDR1 SEHNR, CDR2 FQNEAQ (reference sequence). V dropped 5 bases and J dropped 7; count of bases not matched to a gene: 15. CDR3 size: 17 residues. This TCR was recovered from a man in his forties or fifties who had recovered from COVID-19. Material for sequencing was PBMCs or T cells enriched from blood (not recorded which). This chain connects TRBV7-9 to TRBJ2-1; the match to TRBD2 covers 9 bases. CDR3 amino acids: CASSALRGGQIPNEQFF. The CDR3 bases are TGTGCCAGCAGCGCCTTGCGGGGGGGGCAAATTCCGAATGAGCAGTTCTTC.